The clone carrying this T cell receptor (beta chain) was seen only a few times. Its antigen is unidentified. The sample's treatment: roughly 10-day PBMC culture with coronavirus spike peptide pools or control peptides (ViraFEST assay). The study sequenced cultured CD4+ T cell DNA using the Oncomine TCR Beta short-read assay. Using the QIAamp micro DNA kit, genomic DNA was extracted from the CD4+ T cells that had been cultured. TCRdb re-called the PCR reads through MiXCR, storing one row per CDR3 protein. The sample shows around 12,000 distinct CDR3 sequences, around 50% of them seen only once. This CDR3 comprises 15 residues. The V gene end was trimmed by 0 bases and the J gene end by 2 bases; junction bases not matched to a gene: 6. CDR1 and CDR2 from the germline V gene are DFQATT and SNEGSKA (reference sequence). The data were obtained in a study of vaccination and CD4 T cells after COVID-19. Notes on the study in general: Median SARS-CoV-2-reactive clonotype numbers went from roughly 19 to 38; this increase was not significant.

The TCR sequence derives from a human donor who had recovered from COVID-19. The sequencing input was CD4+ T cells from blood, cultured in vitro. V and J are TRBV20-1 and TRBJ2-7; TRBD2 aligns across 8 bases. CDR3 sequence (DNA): TGCAGTGCTAGAGATCACGGGAGGGCGGCCTACGAGCAGTACTTC. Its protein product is CSARDHGRAAYEQYF.